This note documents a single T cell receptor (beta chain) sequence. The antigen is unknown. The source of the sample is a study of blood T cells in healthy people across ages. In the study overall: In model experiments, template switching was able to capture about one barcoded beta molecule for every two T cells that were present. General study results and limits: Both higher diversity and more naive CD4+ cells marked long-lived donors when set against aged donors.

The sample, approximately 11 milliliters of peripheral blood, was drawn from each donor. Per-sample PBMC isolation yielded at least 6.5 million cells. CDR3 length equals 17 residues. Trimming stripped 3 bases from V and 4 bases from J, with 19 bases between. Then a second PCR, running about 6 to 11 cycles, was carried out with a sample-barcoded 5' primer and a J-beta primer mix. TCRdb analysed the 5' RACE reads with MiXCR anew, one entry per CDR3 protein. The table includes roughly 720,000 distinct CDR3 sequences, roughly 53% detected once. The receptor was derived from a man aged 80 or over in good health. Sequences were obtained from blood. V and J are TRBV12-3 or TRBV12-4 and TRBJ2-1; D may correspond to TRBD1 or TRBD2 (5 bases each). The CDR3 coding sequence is TGTGCCAGCAGTTTGACCCGGGGCTTATGGGTTTACAATGAGCAGTTCTTC. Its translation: CASSLTRGLWVYNEQFF.